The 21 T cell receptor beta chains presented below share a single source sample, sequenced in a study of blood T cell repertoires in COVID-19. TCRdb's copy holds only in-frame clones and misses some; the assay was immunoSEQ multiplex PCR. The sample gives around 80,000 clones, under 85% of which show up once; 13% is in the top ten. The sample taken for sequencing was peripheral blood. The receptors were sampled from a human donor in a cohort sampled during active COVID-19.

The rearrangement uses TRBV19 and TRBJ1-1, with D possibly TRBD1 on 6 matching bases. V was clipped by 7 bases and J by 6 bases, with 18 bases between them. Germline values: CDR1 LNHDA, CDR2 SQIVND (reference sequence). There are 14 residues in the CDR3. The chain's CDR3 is CASTQSGATSEAFF. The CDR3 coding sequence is TGTGCCAGTACCCAATCAGGGGCTACCTCTGAAGCTTTCTTT.

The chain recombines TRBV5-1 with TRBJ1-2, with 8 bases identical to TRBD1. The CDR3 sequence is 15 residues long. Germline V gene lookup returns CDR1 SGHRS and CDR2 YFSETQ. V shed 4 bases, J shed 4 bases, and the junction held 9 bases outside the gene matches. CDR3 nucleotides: TGCGCCAGCAGCCTACGGACAGGGAGGGGCTATGGCTACACCTTC. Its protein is CASSLRTGRGYGYTF.

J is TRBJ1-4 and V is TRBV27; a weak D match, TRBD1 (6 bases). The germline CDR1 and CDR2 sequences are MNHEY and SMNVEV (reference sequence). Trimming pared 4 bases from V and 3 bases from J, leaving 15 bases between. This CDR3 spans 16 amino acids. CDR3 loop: CASSYNRDTANEKLFF. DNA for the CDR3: TGTGCCAGCAGTTACAACCGGGACACAGCTAATGAAAAACTGTTTTTT.

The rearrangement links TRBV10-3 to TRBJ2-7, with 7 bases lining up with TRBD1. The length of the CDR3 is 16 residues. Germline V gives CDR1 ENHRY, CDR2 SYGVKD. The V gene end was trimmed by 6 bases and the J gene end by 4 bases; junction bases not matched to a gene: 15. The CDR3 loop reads CAIRSATGYSEYEQYF. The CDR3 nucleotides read TGTGCCATCAGGTCTGCGACAGGGTACTCCGAATACGAGCAGTACTTC.

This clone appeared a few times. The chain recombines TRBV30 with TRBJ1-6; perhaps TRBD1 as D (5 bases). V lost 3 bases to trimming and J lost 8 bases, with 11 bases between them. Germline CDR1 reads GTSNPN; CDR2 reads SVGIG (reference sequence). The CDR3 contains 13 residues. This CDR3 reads CAWSISRDSPLHF. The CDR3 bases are TGTGCCTGGAGCATAAGCAGGGATTCACCCCTCCACTTT.

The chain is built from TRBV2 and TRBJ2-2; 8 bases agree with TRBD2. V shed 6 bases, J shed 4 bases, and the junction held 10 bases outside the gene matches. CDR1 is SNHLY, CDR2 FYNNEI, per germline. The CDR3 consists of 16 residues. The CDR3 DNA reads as TGTGCCAGCAGGGAGCGGGGGACGCGAGGCACCGGGGAGCTGTTTTTT. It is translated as CASRERGTRGTGELFF.

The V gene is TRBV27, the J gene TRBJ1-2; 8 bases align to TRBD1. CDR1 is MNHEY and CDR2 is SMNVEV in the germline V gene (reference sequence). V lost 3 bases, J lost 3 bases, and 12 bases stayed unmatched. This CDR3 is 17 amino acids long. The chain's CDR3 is CASSFHRRQGTDYGYTF. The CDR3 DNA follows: TGTGCCAGCAGTTTTCATCGAAGACAGGGGACGGACTATGGCTACACCTTC.

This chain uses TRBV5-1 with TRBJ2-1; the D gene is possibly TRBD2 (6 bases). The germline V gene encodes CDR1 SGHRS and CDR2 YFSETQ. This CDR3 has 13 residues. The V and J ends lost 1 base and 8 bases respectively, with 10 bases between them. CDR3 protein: CASSLPGEDEQFF. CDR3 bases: TGCGCCAGCAGCTTGCCGGGGGAGGATGAGCAGTTCTTC.

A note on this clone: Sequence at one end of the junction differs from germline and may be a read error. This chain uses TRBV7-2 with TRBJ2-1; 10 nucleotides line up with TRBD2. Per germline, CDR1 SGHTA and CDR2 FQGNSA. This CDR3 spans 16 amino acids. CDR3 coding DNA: TGTGCCAGCAGCACCACCAGCGGGGGGGGTTACAGTGAGCAGTTCTTC. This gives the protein CASSTTSGGGYSEQFF. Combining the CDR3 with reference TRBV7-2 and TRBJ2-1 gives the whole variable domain GAGVSQSPSNKVTEKGKDVELRCDPISGHTALYWYRQSLGQGLEFLIYFQGNSAPDKSGLPSDRFSAERTGGSVSTLTIQRTQQEDSAVYLCASSTTSGGGYSEQFFGPGTRLTVL.

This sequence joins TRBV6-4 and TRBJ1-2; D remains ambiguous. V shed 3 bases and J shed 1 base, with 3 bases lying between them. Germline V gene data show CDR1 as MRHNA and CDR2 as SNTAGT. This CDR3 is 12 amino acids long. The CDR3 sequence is CASSDRNYGYTF. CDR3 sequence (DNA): TGTGCCAGCAGTGATCGTAACTATGGCTACACCTTC.

The CDR3 DNA is TGCGCCAGCAGCTTGTGGCGGTCCACAGATACGCAGTATTTT. It is translated as CASSLWRSTDTQYF. V usage is TRBV5-1 and J usage is TRBJ2-3; D gene ambiguous. The germline V gene has CDR1 SGHRS and CDR2 YFSETQ. The CDR3 length is 14 residues. V was cut by 1 base and J by 2 bases, with 8 bases left in between.

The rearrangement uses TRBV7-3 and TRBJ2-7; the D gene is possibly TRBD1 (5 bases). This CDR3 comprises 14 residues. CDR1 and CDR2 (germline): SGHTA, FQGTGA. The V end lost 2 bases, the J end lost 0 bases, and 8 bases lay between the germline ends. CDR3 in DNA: TGTGCCAGCAGCTTACCGGACACCTCCTACGAGCAGTACTTC. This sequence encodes CASSLPDTSYEQYF.

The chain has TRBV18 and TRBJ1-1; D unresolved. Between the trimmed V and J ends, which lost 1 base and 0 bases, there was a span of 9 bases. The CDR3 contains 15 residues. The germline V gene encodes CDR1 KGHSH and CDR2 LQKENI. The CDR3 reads CASSPLMGMNTEAFF. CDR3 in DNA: TGTGCCAGCTCACCACTAATGGGCATGAACACTGAAGCTTTCTTT.

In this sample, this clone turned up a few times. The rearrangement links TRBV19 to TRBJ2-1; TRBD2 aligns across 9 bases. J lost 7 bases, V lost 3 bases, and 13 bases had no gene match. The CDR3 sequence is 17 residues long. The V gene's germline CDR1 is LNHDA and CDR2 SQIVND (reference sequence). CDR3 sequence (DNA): TGTGCCAGTAGTATTAGAGTAATCGCGGGGGGGCTTAATGAGCAGTTCTTC. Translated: CASSIRVIAGGLNEQFF.

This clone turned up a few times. DNA for the CDR3: TGTGCCAGCCGCCTTAGGGCGGGGGCGAACACCGGGGAGCTGTTTTTT. Its translation is CASRLRAGANTGELFF. This rearrangement joins TRBV4-2 to TRBJ2-2; 7 bases agree with TRBD2. Looked up from germline, CDR1 is LGHNA and CDR2 is YNFKEQ. The V gene end was trimmed by 8 bases and the J gene end by 0 bases; junction bases not matched to a gene: 9. The CDR3 has 16 residues.

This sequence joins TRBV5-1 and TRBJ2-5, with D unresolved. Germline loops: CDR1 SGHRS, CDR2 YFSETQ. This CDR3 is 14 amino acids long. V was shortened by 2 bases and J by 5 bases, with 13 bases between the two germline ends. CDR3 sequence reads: CASSFTSGMETQYF. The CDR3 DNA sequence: TGCGCCAGCAGCTTTACTTCAGGAATGGAGACCCAGTACTTC.

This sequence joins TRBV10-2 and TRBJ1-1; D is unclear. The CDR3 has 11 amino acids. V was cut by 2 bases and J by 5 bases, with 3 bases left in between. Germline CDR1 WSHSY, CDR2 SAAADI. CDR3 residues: CASSELTEAFF. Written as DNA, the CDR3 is TGCGCCAGCAGTGAGCTTACTGAAGCTTTCTTT.

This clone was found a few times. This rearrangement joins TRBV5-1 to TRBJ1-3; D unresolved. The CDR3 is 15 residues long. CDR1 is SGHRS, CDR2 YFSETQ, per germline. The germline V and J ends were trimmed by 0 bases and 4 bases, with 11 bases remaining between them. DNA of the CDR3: TGCGCCAGCAGCTTGGCCGAGGCAGACGGAAACACCATATATTTT. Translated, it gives CASSLAEADGNTIYF. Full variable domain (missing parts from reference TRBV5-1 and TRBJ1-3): KAGVTQTPRYLIKTRGQQVTLSCSPISGHRSVSWYQQTPGQGLQFLFEYFSETQRNKGNFPGRFSGRQFSNSRSEMNVSTLELGDSALYLCASSLAEADGNTIYFGEGSWLTVV.

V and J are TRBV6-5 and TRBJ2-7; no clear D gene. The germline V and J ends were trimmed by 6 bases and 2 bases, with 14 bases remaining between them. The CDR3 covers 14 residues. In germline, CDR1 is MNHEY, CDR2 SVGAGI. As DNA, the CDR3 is TGTGCCAGCAGGGTCGACAAGGCCCCCTACGAGCAGTACTTC. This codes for CASRVDKAPYEQYF.

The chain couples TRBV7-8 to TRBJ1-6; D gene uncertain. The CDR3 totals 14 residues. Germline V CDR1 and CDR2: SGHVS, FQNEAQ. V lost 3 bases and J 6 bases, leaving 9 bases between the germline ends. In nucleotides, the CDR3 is TGTGCCAGCAGCTTCCGAGAGGGTAATTCACCCCTCCACTTT. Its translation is CASSFREGNSPLHF.

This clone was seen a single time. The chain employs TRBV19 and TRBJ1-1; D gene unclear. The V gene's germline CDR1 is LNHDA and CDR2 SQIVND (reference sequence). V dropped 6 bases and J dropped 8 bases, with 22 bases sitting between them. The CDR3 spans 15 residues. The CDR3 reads CASSNPLRLSGEAFF. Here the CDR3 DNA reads TGTGCCAGTAGCAACCCACTTCGACTGTCTGGAGAAGCTTTCTTT.